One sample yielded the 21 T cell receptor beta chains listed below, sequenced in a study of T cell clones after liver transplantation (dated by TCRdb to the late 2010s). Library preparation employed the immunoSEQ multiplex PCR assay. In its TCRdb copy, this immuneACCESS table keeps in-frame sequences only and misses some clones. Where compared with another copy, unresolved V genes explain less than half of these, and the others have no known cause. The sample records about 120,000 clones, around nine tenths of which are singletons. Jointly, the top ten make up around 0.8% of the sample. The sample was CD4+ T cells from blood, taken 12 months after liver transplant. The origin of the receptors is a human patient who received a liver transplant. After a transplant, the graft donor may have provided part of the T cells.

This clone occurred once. CDR3 in amino acids: CASMGGGPGTRSYGYTF. In DNA, the CDR3 is TGTGCCAGCATGGGTGGGGGGCCAGGCACCCGGAGCTATGGCTACACCTTC. V is TRBV27 and J is TRBJ1-2; maybe TRBD1 (6 bases). Germline CDR1 is MNHEY and CDR2 is SMNVEV (reference sequence). The CDR3 extends over 17 amino acids. V shed 7 bases and J shed 4 bases, with 25 bases lying between them.

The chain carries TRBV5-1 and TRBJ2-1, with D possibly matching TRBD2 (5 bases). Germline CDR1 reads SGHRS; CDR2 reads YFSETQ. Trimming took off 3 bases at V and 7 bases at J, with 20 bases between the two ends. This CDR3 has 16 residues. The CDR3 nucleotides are TGCGCCAGCAGCTCCTCTGTCGTGGGAGAGGGTAATGAGCAGTTCTTC. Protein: CASSSSVVGEGNEQFF.

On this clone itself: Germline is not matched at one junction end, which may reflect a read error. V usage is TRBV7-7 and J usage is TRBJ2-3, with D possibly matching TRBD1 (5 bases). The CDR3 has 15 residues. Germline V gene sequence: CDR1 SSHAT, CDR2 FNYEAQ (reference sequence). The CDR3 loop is CASSRGADLTDTQYF. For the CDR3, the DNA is TGTGCTAGCAGCCGTGGGGCGGACCTCACAGATACGCAGTATTTT.

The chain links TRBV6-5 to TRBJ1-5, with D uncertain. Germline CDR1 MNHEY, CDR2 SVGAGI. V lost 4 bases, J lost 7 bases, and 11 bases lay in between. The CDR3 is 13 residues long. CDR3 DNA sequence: TGTGCCAGCAGTTCCTACGAAGGGCAGCCCCAGCATTTT. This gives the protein CASSSYEGQPQHF.

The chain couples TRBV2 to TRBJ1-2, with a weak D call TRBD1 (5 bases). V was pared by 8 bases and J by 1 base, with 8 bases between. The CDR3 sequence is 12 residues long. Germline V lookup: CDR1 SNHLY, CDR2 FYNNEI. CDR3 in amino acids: CASLGLNYGYTF. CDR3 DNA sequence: TGTGCCAGCTTGGGACTTAACTATGGCTACACCTTC.

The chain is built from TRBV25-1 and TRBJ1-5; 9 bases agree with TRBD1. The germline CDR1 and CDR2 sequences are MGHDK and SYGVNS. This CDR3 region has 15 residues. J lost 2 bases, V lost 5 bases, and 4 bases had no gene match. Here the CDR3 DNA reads TGTGCCAGCAGTACAGGGGGCGCGGGCAATCAGCCCCAGCATTTT. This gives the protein CASSTGGAGNQPQHF.

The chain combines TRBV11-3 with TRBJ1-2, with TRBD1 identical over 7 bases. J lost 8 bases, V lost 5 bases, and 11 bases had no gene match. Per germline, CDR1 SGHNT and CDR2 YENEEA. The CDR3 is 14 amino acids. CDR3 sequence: CASSRASTGEGYTF. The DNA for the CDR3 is TGTGCCAGCAGCCGGGCAAGCACAGGGGAAGGCTACACCTTC.

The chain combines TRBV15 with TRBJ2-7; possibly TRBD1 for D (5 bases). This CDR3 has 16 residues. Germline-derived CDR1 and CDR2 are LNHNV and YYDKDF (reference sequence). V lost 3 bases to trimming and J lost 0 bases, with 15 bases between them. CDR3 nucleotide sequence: TGTGCCACCAGCAGGGAAACAGGTTTCAGCTCCTACGAGCAGTACTTC. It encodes CATSRETGFSSYEQYF. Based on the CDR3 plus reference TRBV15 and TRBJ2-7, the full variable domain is DAMVIQNPRYQVTQFGKPVTLSCSQTLNHNVMYWYQQKSSQAPKLLFHYYDKDFNNEADTPDNFQSRRPNTSFCFLDIRSPGLGDTAMYLCATSRETGFSSYEQYFGPGTRLTVT.

CDR3 nucleotides: TGTGCCAGCAGCTCCGGGACAGGGCCTCTCGAGCAGTACTTC. The encoded protein is CASSSGTGPLEQYF. The chain has TRBV11-3 and TRBJ2-7, with 9 bases lining up with TRBD1. The CDR3 runs 14 residues. Germline CDR1 is SGHNT and CDR2 is YENEEA. After removal of 4 bases from V and 6 bases from J, the junction contained 7 bases not matched to a gene.

CDR3 in amino acids: CASSTSTTGGYGYTF. The DNA for the CDR3 is TGTGCCAGCAGTACCTCGACGACAGGGGGCTATGGCTACACCTTC. The chain employs TRBV28 and TRBJ1-2; 9 nucleotides line up with TRBD1. Germline lookup yields CDR1 MDHEN and CDR2 SYDVKM. This CDR3 spans 15 amino acids. J was trimmed by 4 bases and V by 5 bases; bases with no gene match: 8.

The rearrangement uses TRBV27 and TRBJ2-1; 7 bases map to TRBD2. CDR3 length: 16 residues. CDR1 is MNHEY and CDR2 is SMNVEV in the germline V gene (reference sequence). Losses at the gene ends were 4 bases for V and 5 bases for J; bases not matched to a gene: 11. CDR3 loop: CASSSSGTTRDNEQFF. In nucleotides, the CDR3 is TGTGCCAGCAGTTCTTCCGGGACTACGCGAGACAATGAGCAGTTCTTC.

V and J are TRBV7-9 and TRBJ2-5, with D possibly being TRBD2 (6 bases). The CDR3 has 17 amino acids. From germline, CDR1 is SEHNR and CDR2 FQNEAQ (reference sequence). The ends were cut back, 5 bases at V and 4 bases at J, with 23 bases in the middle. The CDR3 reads CASSRNPAAGSRETQYF. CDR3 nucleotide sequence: TGTGCCAGCAGCCGTAATCCGGCGGCGGGATCTCGAGAGACCCAGTACTTC. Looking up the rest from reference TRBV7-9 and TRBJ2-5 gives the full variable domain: DTGVSQNPRHKITKRGQNVTFRCDPISEHNRLYWYRQTLGQGPEFLTYFQNEAQLEKSRLLSDRFSAERPKGSFSTLEIQRTEQGDSAMYLCASSRNPAAGSRETQYFGPGTRLLVL.

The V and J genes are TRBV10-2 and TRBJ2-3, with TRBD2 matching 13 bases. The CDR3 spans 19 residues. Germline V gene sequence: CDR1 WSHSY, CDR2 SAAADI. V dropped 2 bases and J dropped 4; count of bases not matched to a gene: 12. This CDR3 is CASSETYLTSGRLSDTQYF. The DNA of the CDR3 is TGCGCCAGCAGTGAGACCTATCTGACTAGCGGGAGGCTTTCAGATACGCAGTATTTT.

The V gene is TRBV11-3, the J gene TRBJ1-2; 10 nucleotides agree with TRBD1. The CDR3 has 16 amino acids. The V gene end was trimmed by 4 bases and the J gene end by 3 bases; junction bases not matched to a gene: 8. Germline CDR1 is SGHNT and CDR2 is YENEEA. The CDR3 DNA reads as TGTGCCAGCAGCTGGCGAAGGACAGGGGGGGACTATGGCTACACCTTC. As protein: CASSWRRTGGDYGYTF.

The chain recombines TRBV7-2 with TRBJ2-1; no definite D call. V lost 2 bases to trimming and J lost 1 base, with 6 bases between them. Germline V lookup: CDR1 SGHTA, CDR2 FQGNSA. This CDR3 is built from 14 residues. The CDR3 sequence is CASSLYRSYNEQFF. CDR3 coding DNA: TGTGCCAGCAGCTTATACAGATCCTACAATGAGCAGTTCTTC.

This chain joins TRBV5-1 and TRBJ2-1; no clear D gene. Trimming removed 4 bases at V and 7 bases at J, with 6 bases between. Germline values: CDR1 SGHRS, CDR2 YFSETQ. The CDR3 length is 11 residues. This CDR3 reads CASSPANEQFF. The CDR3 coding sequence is TGCGCCAGCAGCCCGGCAAATGAGCAGTTCTTC. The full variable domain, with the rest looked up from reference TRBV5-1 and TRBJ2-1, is KAGVTQTPRYLIKTRGQQVTLSCSPISGHRSVSWYQQTPGQGLQFLFEYFSETQRNKGNFPGRFSGRQFSNSRSEMNVSTLELGDSALYLCASSPANEQFFGPGTRLTVL.

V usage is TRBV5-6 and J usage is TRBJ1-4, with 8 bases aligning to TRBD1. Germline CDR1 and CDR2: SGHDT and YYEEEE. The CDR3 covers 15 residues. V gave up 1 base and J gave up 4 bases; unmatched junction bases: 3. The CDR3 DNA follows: TGTGCCAGCAGCTTGCGGACAGGGAGTAATGAAAAACTGTTTTTT. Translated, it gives CASSLRTGSNEKLFF.

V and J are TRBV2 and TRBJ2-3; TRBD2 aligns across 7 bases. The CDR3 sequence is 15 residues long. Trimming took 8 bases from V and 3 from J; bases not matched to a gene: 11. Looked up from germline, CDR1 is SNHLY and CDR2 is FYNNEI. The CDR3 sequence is CASSPRASGTDTQYF. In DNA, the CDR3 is TGTGCCAGCTCCCCACGGGCTAGCGGTACAGATACGCAGTATTTT.

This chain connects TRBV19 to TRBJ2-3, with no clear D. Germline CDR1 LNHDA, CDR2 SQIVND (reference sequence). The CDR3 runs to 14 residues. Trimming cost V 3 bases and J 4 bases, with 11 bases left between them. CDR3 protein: CASSMRTPPDTQYF. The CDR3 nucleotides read TGTGCCAGTAGTATGAGGACCCCTCCAGATACGCAGTATTTT.

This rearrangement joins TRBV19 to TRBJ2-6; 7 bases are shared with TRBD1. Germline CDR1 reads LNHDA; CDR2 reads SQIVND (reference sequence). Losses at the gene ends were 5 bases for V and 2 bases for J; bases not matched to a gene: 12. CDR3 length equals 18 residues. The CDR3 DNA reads TGTGCCAGTAGTCGTAGTGGCAGGGGGTCCCCTGGGGCCAACGTCCTGACTTTC. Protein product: CASSRSGRGSPGANVLTF.

The CDR3 reads CASSLTSAGGADTQYF. Here the CDR3 DNA reads TGTGCCAGCAGCTTAACGTCAGCGGGAGGGGCAGATACGCAGTATTTT. The chain links TRBV7-3 to TRBJ2-3; 10 bases agree with TRBD2. Germline-derived CDR1 and CDR2 are SGHTA and FQGTGA. The CDR3 is made up of 16 amino acids. Trimming took 0 bases from V and 4 from J; bases not matched to a gene: 4.